A single sample is the source of the 16 T cell receptor beta chains below, sequenced in a study of blood T cells in healthy people across ages (dated by TCRdb to the mid-2010s). Library prep was done by 5' RACE. A second PCR of about 7 to 12 cycles was run with a J-beta primer mix and a sample-barcoded 5' primer. TCRdb passed the public sequencing reads through fastp at Q25 and MiXCR, retaining productive beta sequences. Identical CDR3 protein sequences are pooled into one entry, listed with their most common genes and DNA. Across this sample there are over 1,500,000 distinct CDR3 sequences, with roughly two fifths seen only once. Jointly, the top ten make up roughly 23% of the sample. Sequencing was performed on blood. Receptor source: a human donor in good health.

Worth noting for this clonotype: Germline and junction disagree at one end, which may indicate a read error. The rearrangement links TRBV11-1 to TRBJ1-2; D remains ambiguous. Germline loops: CDR1 SGHAT, CDR2 FQDESV (reference sequence). CDR3 size: 13 residues. The CDR3 loop is CASSLNRDYGSTF. DNA for the CDR3: TGTGCCAGCAGCTTAAATAGGGATTATGGCTCCACCTTC.

This clonotype has only a few counts. The chain recombines TRBV7-8 with TRBJ2-5, with D tentatively TRBD1 or TRBD2 (7 bases each). Germline CDR1 and CDR2: SGHVS and FQNEAQ. The length of the CDR3 is 16 residues. The germline V and J ends were trimmed by 6 bases and 2 bases, with 19 bases remaining between them. CDR3 nucleotide sequence: TGTGCCAGCAGTGATCCAGGGGAGGGACAGCAAGAGACCCAGTACTTC. It encodes CASSDPGEGQQETQYF.

This clonotype was recorded a few times. J is TRBJ2-1 and V is TRBV7-9; TRBD1 matches at 7 bases. With the DNA end fitting TRBJ2-7 better, the J assignment may be wrong. The CDR3 sequence is 15 residues long. Per the germline V gene, CDR1 is SEHNR and CDR2 is FQNEAQ (reference sequence). The CDR3 DNA reads as TGTGCCAGCAGCTCGGACAGGCTGAGGGGTTACGAGCAGTACTTC. Protein sequence: CASSSDRLRGYEQYF.

This clonotype was observed a few times. J is TRBJ1-6 and V is TRBV12-3 or TRBV12-4, with D unresolved. This CDR3 has 14 residues. V gave up 7 bases and J gave up 7 bases, with 14 bases separating them. Written as DNA, the CDR3 is TGTGCCAGCACCCCTGGGCGGCGAAATTCACCCCTCCACTTT. It yields the protein CASTPGRRNSPLHF.

As concerns this clonotype: One base away lies a much larger clone, so this may be a sequencing read error. The genes are TRBV5-1 and TRBJ2-3, with TRBD2 as a possible D gene (5 bases). Germline V gives CDR1 SGHRS, CDR2 YFSETQ. Trimming stripped 3 bases from V and 1 base from J, with 12 bases between. The CDR3 has 15 residues. In nucleotides, the CDR3 is TGCGCCAGCAGCTCGGAACGGCGGGGCACAGATACGCAGTATTTT. This codes for CASSSERRGTDTQYF.

The chain has TRBV7-2 and TRBJ2-3, with 13 positions matching TRBD2. This CDR3 is 16 amino acids long. V lost 5 bases and J lost 4; bases outside the gene matches: 6. Germline-derived CDR1 and CDR2 are SGHTA and FQGNSA. In nucleotides, the CDR3 is TGTGCCAGCAGCACTGGACTAGCGGGGGAGGCAGATACGCAGTATTTT. Amino acids: CASSTGLAGEADTQYF.

This chain links TRBV3-1 with TRBJ2-1; 9 nucleotides match TRBD2. Unmatched junction bases numbered 6, after V lost 2 bases and J lost 4 bases. CDR1 LGHDT and CDR2 YNNKEL come from the germline V gene (reference sequence). CDR3 length: 16 amino acids. Written as DNA, the CDR3 is TGTGCCAGCAGCCAACGGTCTAGCGGGGTATACAATGAGCAGTTCTTC. This encodes CASSQRSSGVYNEQFF.

Points on this clonotype: Compared with germline, one end of the junction differs, possibly owing to a read error. The gene calls are TRBV6-2 or TRBV6-3 and TRBJ1-1, with TRBD1 matching over 7 bases. The CDR3 is 15 residues long. Per the germline V gene, CDR1 is MNHEY and CDR2 is SVGEGT. The CDR3: CAGSSTGYKDTEAFF. Written as DNA, the CDR3 is TGTGCCGGCAGTTCGACAGGGTATAAGGACACTGAAGCTTTCTTT.

This sequence joins TRBV4-2 and TRBJ2-7; weak D call: TRBD1 (6 bases). The germline V and J ends were trimmed by 1 base and 3 bases, with 13 bases remaining between them. The CDR3 consists of 15 residues. Germline CDR1 LGHNA, CDR2 YNFKEQ. The CDR3 coding sequence is TGTGCCAGCAGCCAAGGTGGGGACATAGTCTACGAGCAGTACTTC. Encoded protein: CASSQGGDIVYEQYF.

The chain's CDR3 is CSRSRSHNTEAFF. CDR3 DNA sequence: TGCAGCAGGTCGCGTAGTCACAACACTGAAGCTTTCTTT. J is TRBJ1-1 and V is TRBV29-1; D remains ambiguous. The CDR3 runs 13 residues. V was cut by 8 bases and J by 2 bases, with 15 bases left in between. From germline, CDR1 is SQVTM and CDR2 ANQGSEA.

This clonotype was counted a few times. V is TRBV5-1 and J is TRBJ1-2; a possible D gene is TRBD1 (5 bases). V was cut by 4 bases and J by 1 base, with 11 bases left in between. CDR1 and CDR2 (germline): SGHRS, YFSETQ. This CDR3 is 14 amino acids long. The CDR3 protein is CASSAGPINYGYTF. Written as DNA, the CDR3 is TGCGCCAGCAGCGCGGGACCGATTAACTATGGCTACACCTTC.

The chain carries TRBV7-3 and TRBJ1-2, with a possible D match to TRBD1 (6 bases). Trimming removed 3 bases from V and 9 bases from J, with 14 bases in between. The length of the CDR3 is 13 residues. Germline loops: CDR1 SGHTA, CDR2 FQGTGA. The CDR3 coding sequence is TGTGCCAGCAGCTTGGCGGGGGCGAGGAGCTACACCTTC. It specifies CASSLAGARSYTF.

The gene calls are TRBV5-1 and TRBJ1-1; tentative D call: TRBD1 (5 bases). The V end lost 1 base, the J end lost 2 bases, and 15 bases lay between the germline ends. The CDR3 sequence is 16 residues long. CDR1 and CDR2 from the germline V gene are SGHRS and YFSETQ. The CDR3 DNA is TGCGCCAGCAGCTTGACTCAGGGTTACCTCAACACTGAAGCTTTCTTT. Its translation is CASSLTQGYLNTEAFF.

This clonotype was counted only a few times. The chain carries TRBV28 and TRBJ1-2; the D gene is possibly TRBD1 (6 bases). This CDR3 region has 14 residues. Trimming took 5 bases from V and 2 from J, leaving 12 bases between them. Germline CDR1 reads MDHEN; CDR2 reads SYDVKM. CDR3 region: CASSGGQLNYGYTF. CDR3 nucleotides: TGTGCCAGCAGTGGTGGACAGTTAAACTATGGCTACACCTTC.

The chain recombines TRBV20-1 with TRBJ1-5; unclear D gene. From germline, CDR1 is DFQATT and CDR2 SNEGSKA (reference sequence). Trimming stripped 1 base from V and 7 bases from J, with 14 bases between. The CDR3 totals 14 residues. The CDR3 nucleotides are TGCAGTGCTAGAGCTGGACGCAACGACCAGCCCCAGCATTTT. Amino acids: CSARAGRNDQPQHF.

The chain couples TRBV20-1 to TRBJ2-5, with D tentatively TRBD1 (5 bases). This CDR3 has 10 residues. Germline lookup yields CDR1 DFQATT and CDR2 SNEGSKA (reference sequence). V lost 4 bases to trimming and J lost 7 bases, with 7 bases between them. CDR3 sequence reads: CSAKGWTQYF. CDR3 DNA: TGCAGTGCTAAGGGGTGGACCCAGTACTTC.